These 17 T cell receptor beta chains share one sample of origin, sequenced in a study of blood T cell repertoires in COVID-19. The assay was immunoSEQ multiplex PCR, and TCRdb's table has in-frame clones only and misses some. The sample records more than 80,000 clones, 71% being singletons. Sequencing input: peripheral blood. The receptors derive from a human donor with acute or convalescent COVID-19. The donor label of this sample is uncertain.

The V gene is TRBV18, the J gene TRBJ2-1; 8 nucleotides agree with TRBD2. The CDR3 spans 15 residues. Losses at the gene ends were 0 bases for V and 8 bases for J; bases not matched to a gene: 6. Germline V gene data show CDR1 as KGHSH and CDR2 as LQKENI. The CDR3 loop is CASSPPGRGGDEQFF. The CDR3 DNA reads TGTGCCAGCTCACCACCGGGTCGGGGGGGCGATGAGCAGTTCTTC.

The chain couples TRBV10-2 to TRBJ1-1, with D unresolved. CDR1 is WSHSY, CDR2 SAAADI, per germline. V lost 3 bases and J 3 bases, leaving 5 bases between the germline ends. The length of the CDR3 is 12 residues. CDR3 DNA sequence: TGCGCCAGCAGTGACAGGCACACTGAAGCTTTCTTT. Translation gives CASSDRHTEAFF.

This CDR3 reads CASSWGANQPQHF. The CDR3 DNA reads TGCGCCAGCAGCTGGGGAGCTAATCAGCCCCAGCATTTT. The chain couples TRBV5-1 to TRBJ1-5; no reliable D call. CDR1 is SGHRS, CDR2 YFSETQ, per germline. The germline V and J ends were trimmed by 3 bases and 4 bases, with 8 bases remaining between them. The CDR3 extends over 13 amino acids.

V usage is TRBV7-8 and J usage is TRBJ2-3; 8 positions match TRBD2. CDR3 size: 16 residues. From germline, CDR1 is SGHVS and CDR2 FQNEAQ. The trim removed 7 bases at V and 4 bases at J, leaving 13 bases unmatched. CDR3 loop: CASTTRGGGIADTQYF. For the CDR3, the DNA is TGTGCCAGCACCACTAGAGGCGGGGGGATCGCAGATACGCAGTATTTT.

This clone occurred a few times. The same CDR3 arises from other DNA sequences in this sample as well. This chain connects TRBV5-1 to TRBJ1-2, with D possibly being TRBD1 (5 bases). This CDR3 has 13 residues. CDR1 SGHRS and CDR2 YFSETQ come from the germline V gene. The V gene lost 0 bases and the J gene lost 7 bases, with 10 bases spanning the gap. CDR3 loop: CASSLAGRGGYTF. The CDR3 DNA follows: TGCGCCAGCAGCTTGGCAGGGCGGGGTGGCTACACCTTC.

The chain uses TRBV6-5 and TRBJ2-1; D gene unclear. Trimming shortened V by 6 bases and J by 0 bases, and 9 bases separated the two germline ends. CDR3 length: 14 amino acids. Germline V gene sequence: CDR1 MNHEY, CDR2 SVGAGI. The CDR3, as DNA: TGTGCCAGCAGCCTCCTCAGCTCCTACAATGAGCAGTTCTTC. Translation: CASSLLSSYNEQFF.

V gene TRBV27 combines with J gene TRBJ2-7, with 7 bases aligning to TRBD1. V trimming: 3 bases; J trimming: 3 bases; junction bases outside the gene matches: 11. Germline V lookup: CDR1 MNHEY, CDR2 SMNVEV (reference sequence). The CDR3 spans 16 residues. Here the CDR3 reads CASSFAPRTGHYEQYF. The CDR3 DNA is TGTGCCAGCAGTTTCGCCCCCCGGACAGGACACTACGAGCAGTACTTC.

CDR3 sequence: CASSRSRRGAGETQYF. The DNA of the CDR3 is TGTGCCAGCAGCCGATCGCGGCGGGGGGCCGGGGAGACCCAGTACTTC. The V gene is TRBV6-6, the J gene TRBJ2-5; 8 nucleotides match TRBD2. V trimming: 6 bases; J trimming: 5 bases; junction bases outside the gene matches: 14. CDR3 length equals 16 residues. CDR1 and CDR2 from the germline V gene are MNHNY and SVGAGI (reference sequence).

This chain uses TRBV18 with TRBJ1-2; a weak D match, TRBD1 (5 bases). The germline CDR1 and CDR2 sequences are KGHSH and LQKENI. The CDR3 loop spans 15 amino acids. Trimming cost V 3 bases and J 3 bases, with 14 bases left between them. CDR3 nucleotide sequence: TGTGCCAGCTCACCTGATACCGGGACTGACTATGGCTACACCTTC. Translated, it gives CASSPDTGTDYGYTF.

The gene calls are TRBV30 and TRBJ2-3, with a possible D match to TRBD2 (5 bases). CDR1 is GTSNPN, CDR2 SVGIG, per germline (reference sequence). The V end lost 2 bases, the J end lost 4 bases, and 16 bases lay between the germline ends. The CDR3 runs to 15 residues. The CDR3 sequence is CAWSKGHQRADTQYF. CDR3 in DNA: TGTGCCTGGAGTAAGGGCCATCAGAGGGCAGATACGCAGTATTTT.

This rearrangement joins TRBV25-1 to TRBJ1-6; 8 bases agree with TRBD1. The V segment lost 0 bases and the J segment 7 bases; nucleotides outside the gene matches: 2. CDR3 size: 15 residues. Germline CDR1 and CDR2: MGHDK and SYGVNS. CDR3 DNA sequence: TGTGCCAGCAGTGAATACAGGACAGGGAATTCACCCCTCCACTTT. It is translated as CASSEYRTGNSPLHF.

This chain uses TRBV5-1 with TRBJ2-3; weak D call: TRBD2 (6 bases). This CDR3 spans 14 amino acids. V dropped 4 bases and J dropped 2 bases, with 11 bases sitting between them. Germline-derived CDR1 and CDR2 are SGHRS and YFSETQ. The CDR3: CASSPGLLTDTQYF. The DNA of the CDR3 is TGCGCCAGCAGCCCTGGACTACTCACAGATACGCAGTATTTT.

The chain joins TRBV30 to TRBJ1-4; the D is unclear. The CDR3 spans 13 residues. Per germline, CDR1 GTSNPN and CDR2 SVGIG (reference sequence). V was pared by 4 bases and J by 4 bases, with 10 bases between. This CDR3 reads CAWIPSGNEKLFF. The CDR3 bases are TGTGCCTGGATCCCGTCGGGTAATGAAAAACTGTTTTTT. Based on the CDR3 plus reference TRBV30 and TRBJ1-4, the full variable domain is SQTIHQWPATLVQPVGSPLSLECTVEGTSNPNLYWYRQAAGRGLQLLFYSVGIGQISSEVPQNLSASRPQDRQFILSSKKLLLSDSGFYLCAWIPSGNEKLFFGSGTQLSVL.

This chain's CDR3 is CASSLLGTADQPQHF. CDR3 DNA: TGTGCCAGCAGTTTACTAGGGACAGCGGATCAGCCCCAGCATTTT. The chain has TRBV6-5 and TRBJ1-5; 7 bases map to TRBD1. Germline lookup yields CDR1 MNHEY and CDR2 SVGAGI. The trim removed 4 bases at V and 5 bases at J, leaving 8 bases unmatched. The CDR3 sequence is 15 residues long.

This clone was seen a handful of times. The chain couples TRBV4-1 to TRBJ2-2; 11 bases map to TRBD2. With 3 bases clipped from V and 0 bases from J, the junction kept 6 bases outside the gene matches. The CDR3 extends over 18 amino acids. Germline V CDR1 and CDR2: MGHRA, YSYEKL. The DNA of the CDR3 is TGCGCCAGCAGCCACCTACTAGCGGGGGCTGCGAACACCGGGGAGCTGTTTTTT. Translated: CASSHLLAGAANTGELFF.

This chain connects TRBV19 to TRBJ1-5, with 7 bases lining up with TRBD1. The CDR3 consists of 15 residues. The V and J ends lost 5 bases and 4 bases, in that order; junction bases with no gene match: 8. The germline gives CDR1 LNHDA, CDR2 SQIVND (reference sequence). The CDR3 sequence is CASSPRTGGNQPQHF. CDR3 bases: TGTGCCAGTAGTCCCCGGACAGGAGGGAATCAGCCCCAGCATTTT.

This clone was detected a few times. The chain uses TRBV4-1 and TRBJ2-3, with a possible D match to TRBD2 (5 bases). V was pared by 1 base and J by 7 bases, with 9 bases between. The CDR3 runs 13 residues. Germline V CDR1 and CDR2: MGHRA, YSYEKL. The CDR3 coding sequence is TGCGCCAGCAGCCAAGGGGGAGTGAATACGCAGTATTTT. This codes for CASSQGGVNTQYF.